A single sample is the source of the 20 T cell receptor beta chains below, sequenced in a study of cytomegalovirus exposure and HLA in healthy donors. 13 Jbeta primers and 60 Vbeta primers were used for the PCR. TCRdb keeps only in-frame clones here, not all; method: immunoSEQ multiplex PCR. The top ten clones hold roughly a tenth of a sample with 55,000 to 80,000 clones, 78% of them seen once. Material: PBMCs. The receptor source for this set is a man between 40 and 49 years old in good health and CMV-seronegative.

This chain uses TRBV6-1 with TRBJ2-4; D possibly corresponds to TRBD2 (6 bases). Trimming took off 6 bases at V and 9 bases at J, with 15 bases between the two ends. This CDR3 is 13 amino acids long. The V gene's germline CDR1 is MNHNS and CDR2 SASEGT. CDR3 protein: CASSPSDGGIQYF. CDR3 DNA: TGTGCCAGCAGCCCTTCCGACGGGGGCATTCAGTACTTC.

The genes are TRBV6-1 and TRBJ1-3; D gene uncertain. Germline V gene sequence: CDR1 MNHNS, CDR2 SASEGT. V lost 0 bases and J lost 4, with 4 bases in between. The CDR3 has 13 residues. The CDR3 spells CASSEALGNTIYF. The CDR3 coding sequence is TGTGCCAGCAGTGAAGCTCTGGGAAACACCATATATTTT.

This clone was seen a single time. The chain combines TRBV29-1 with TRBJ2-3; D call uncertain. Per germline, CDR1 SQVTM and CDR2 ANQGSEA. Trimming took off 3 bases at V and 8 bases at J, with 15 bases between the two ends. The CDR3 covers 13 residues. The CDR3 coding sequence is TGCAGCGTTGACACCCCCCTGAGTCCTACGCAGTATTTT. Protein sequence: CSVDTPLSPTQYF.

The chain recombines TRBV5-1 with TRBJ1-1; D perhaps matches TRBD1 (6 bases). V was shortened by 3 bases and J by 0 bases, with 12 bases between the two germline ends. The germline gives CDR1 SGHRS, CDR2 YFSETQ. This CDR3 has 15 residues. CDR3 DNA: TGCGCCAGCAGCTCCCGGGACACAATGAACACTGAAGCTTTCTTT. Residues: CASSSRDTMNTEAFF. The whole variable domain, filled in from reference TRBV5-1 and TRBJ1-1, reads KAGVTQTPRYLIKTRGQQVTLSCSPISGHRSVSWYQQTPGQGLQFLFEYFSETQRNKGNFPGRFSGRQFSNSRSEMNVSTLELGDSALYLCASSSRDTMNTEAFFGQGTRLTVV.

This chain joins TRBV6-1 and TRBJ2-6; D not resolved. Germline V CDR1 and CDR2: MNHNS, SASEGT. The CDR3 has 15 residues. V lost 4 bases and J 0 bases, leaving 7 bases between the germline ends. The CDR3 protein is CASSVEHSGANVLTF. For the CDR3, the DNA is TGTGCCAGCAGTGTCGAGCACTCTGGGGCCAACGTCCTGACTTTC.

The V call is TRBV10-3, the J call TRBJ2-3; 9 bases are a match to TRBD1. In germline, CDR1 is ENHRY, CDR2 SYGVKD. The CDR3 has 15 residues. V gave up 2 bases and J gave up 5 bases; unmatched junction bases: 5. The CDR3 protein is CAISEGTGSGDTQYF. The CDR3 DNA follows: TGTGCCATCAGTGAGGGGACAGGGTCGGGAGATACGCAGTATTTT.

The table lists this clone with a count of one. The genes are TRBV7-9 and TRBJ2-7; the D gene is possibly TRBD1 (6 bases). Germline V CDR1 and CDR2: SEHNR, FQNEAQ (reference sequence). The V end lost 4 bases, the J end lost 3 bases, and 13 bases lay between the germline ends. This CDR3 has 14 residues. The CDR3 here is CASSSYSQGYEQYF. CDR3 nucleotides: TGTGCCAGCAGCTCCTACTCACAGGGCTACGAGCAGTACTTC.

V is TRBV18 and J is TRBJ1-4; TRBD1 matches at 7 bases. CDR3 length: 16 residues. Germline CDR1 reads KGHSH; CDR2 reads LQKENI. Trimming took 0 bases from V and 4 from J; bases not matched to a gene: 5. This CDR3 reads CASSPPWDSNNEKLFF. DNA of the CDR3: TGTGCCAGCTCACCACCCTGGGACAGTAATAATGAAAAACTGTTTTTT.

This chain links TRBV7-2 with TRBJ2-2; 8 positions agree with TRBD1. V was clipped by 5 bases and J by 0 bases; unmatched bases: 5. The length of the CDR3 is 16 residues. The germline V gene encodes CDR1 SGHTA and CDR2 FQGNSA. The CDR3 DNA follows: TGTGCCAGCAGCAAGGACAGGGTACCGAACACCGGGGAGCTGTTTTTT. Its translation: CASSKDRVPNTGELFF.

This sequence joins TRBV10-3 and TRBJ2-1; 8 nucleotides agree with TRBD2. CDR3 length: 15 amino acids. CDR1 is ENHRY and CDR2 is SYGVKD in the germline V gene. V shed 0 bases, J shed 10 bases, and the junction held 8 bases outside the gene matches. CDR3 DNA sequence: TGTGCCATCAGTGAGTCTAGCGGGATGTCGGGAGAGCAGTTCTTC. This translates into CAISESSGMSGEQFF.

V usage is TRBV4-1 and J usage is TRBJ2-7, with TRBD1 identical over 9 bases. Germline-derived CDR1 and CDR2 are MGHRA and YSYEKL. V was pared by 4 bases and J by 5 bases, with 12 bases of the junction left unmatched. This CDR3 is built from 16 residues. DNA of the CDR3: TGCGCCAGCAGCCTAAGGGACAGGGTAGGAGCAGACGAGCAGTACTTC. It encodes CASSLRDRVGADEQYF.

This clone has only a few counts. J is TRBJ1-4 and V is TRBV4-1, with D unresolved. The CDR3 is made up of 13 amino acids. The V end lost 4 bases, the J end lost 7 bases, and 10 bases lay between the germline ends. Germline V gene lookup returns CDR1 MGHRA and CDR2 YSYEKL. CDR3 residues: CASSPRTGEKLFF. CDR3 nucleotide sequence: TGCGCCAGCAGCCCACGGACTGGTGAAAAACTGTTTTTT.

The V and J genes are TRBV2 and TRBJ1-3; unclear D gene. The V and J ends lost 6 bases and 1 base respectively, with 10 bases between them. The CDR3 sequence is 14 residues long. Germline V gives CDR1 SNHLY, CDR2 FYNNEI. CDR3 sequence reads: CASSRSVSGNTIYF. CDR3 DNA sequence: TGTGCCAGCAGCCGTTCCGTGTCTGGAAACACCATATATTTT.

CDR3 region: CASSPGRGSGGIHTGELFF. CDR3 in DNA: TGTGCCAGCTCACCAGGCCGAGGTAGCGGGGGAATCCACACCGGGGAGCTGTTTTTT. The rearrangement uses TRBV18 and TRBJ2-2; 9 positions match TRBD2. After removal of 2 bases from V and 3 bases from J, the junction contained 13 bases not matched to a gene. Germline V CDR1 and CDR2: KGHSH, LQKENI. The length of the CDR3 is 19 residues. Drawing the rest from reference TRBV18 and TRBJ2-2, the complete variable domain is NAGVMQNPRHLVRRRGQEARLRCSPMKGHSHVYWYRQLPEEGLKFMVYLQKENIIDESGMPKERFSAEFPKEGPSILRIQQVVRGDSAAYFCASSPGRGSGGIHTGELFFGEGSRLTVL.

The chain carries TRBV14 and TRBJ1-3; 9 bases map to TRBD1. This CDR3 is 16 amino acids long. V lost 3 bases and J lost 4; bases outside the gene matches: 7. Germline CDR1 and CDR2: SGHDN and FVKESK. This CDR3 reads CASSHLGQGIGNTIYF. The CDR3 DNA is TGTGCCAGCAGCCATCTGGGACAGGGCATCGGAAACACCATATATTTT.

Details on this clone: In the same sample, other DNA sequences code for this CDR3. The rearrangement joins TRBV7-6 to TRBJ2-7; D remains ambiguous. The germline V gene encodes CDR1 SGHVS and CDR2 FNYEAQ. This CDR3 region has 14 residues. Trimming stripped 1 base from V and 7 bases from J, with 14 bases between. DNA for the CDR3: TGTGCCAGCAGCTTAGATTGGAGTTCCCCTGAGCAGTACTTC. This gives the protein CASSLDWSSPEQYF.

The rearrangement uses TRBV5-1 and TRBJ2-5, with D possibly TRBD2 on 6 matching bases. Trimming stripped 4 bases from V and 4 bases from J, with 11 bases between. The CDR3 runs 13 residues. From germline, CDR1 is SGHRS and CDR2 YFSETQ. The CDR3 protein is CASSLTSTETQYF. The CDR3 coding sequence is TGCGCCAGCAGCCTGACTAGTACAGAGACCCAGTACTTC.

DNA of the CDR3: TGTGCCAGCTACACAGGGGGCAATGGCTACACCTTC. Translated, it gives CASYTGGNGYTF. This rearrangement joins TRBV6-5 to TRBJ1-2; 9 nucleotides agree with TRBD1. Germline V gene data show CDR1 as MNHEY and CDR2 as SVGAGI. The CDR3 contains 12 residues. Germline trimming cut 8 bases from V and 6 bases from J; bases unmatched to any gene: 4.

This chain connects TRBV21-1 to TRBJ2-1; TRBD1 reflects the table's D call only, with no check against the DNA. TRBV21-1 is a pseudogene locus. This CDR3 is built from 18 residues. In DNA, the CDR3 is TGTGCCAGCAGCAAAGGGAGGGACAGGGTAATTTTTCGGGATGAGCAGTTCTTC. Protein product: CASSKGRDRVIFRDEQFF.

The chain combines TRBV23-1 with TRBJ2-4, with D perhaps matching TRBD1 (6 bases). TRBV23-1 is classed as an ORF, of uncertain function. This CDR3 is 13 amino acids long. The V end lost 3 bases, the J end lost 8 bases, and 11 bases lay between the germline ends. The CDR3 spells CASSHSEGDIQYF. The CDR3 DNA reads as TGCGCCAGCAGTCACTCCGAGGGGGACATTCAGTACTTC.